This entry describes one TCR beta chain. It lacks a known antigen. No clone much larger than this one lies a single base away; base qualities are absent. Sequences MNHNS (CDR1) and SASEGT (CDR2) are obtained from the germline V gene. The CDR3 contains 15 residues, cysteine and phenylalanine counted. Left in the record is the CDR3 DNA by itself, 45 bases read in frame from the first base. Cut back by 8 bases and 5 bases, the V and J ends lie 21 bases apart. The TCR beta CDR3 regions were amplified from RNA transcripts. For the first round of RT-PCR on the TCR CDR3, the HTBI primer set was used together with the Qiagen OneStep RT-PCR kit. A second multiplex PCR round built the libraries, followed by size selection and purification. Libraries were sequenced paired-end with 100 bp reads on an Illumina HiSeq2000. The authors processed their data as follows. SOAPnuke was used to process the raw data, with reads discarded if the reads contained adapters or uncalled bases, had a mean Phred below 15, or lacked an exact constant-primer or identifier match. COPE v1.2.5 was used to merge the high-quality paired reads, and each unique nucleotide sequence was defined as a clonotype. MiTCR v1.1 was used to align the clonotypes against IMGT TRBV, TRBD and TRBJ reference segments. Analysis was restricted to V-J combinations with a frequency above 0.0001, which covered roughly 99% of repertoires. The TCS score was defined as the ratio of F50 (clonal expansion) to E x V (chaos), calculated using BLOSUM62-based TCRdist between CDR3 peptides within each V-J. Welch's t-statistics and random forest reduced fewer than 600 V-J features to about 12, which were used in a naive Bayes classifier (R e1071). TCRdb passed the public sequencing reads through fastp at Q25 and MiXCR, retaining productive beta sequences. Each CDR3 protein gets just one entry, which takes the most common genes and DNA from the rows behind it. TCRdb, rather than the study authors, made the V and J calls. A total of 450,000 to 600,000 distinct CDR3 sequences appear in this sample, 13% to 15% of them only once. The ten largest account for approximately 15% of the sample.

Graves' hyperthyroidism was defined as stable when no progression to ophthalmopathy occurred over 18 months of follow-up. Hyperthyroidism patients were newly diagnosed, with disease duration under 2 months, and aged 18 to 65 years. Any patient with an uncontrolled infection, another autoimmune disease, pregnancy or lactation was excluded. Diagnoses were based on clinical symptoms, serum thyroxine and TRAb, thyroid ultrasound and orbital computed tomography. PBMCs were separated from approximately 10 ml of fresh peripheral blood using Ficoll-Paque density gradient centrifugation. Trizol reagent was used to extract total RNA, and RNA quality was then checked on an Agilent 2100 Bioanalyzer. The data stem from a study of T cells in Graves' hyperthyroidism and ophthalmopathy (dated by TCRdb to the late 2010s). General notes on the study: Peripheral blood was sampled at the time of initial diagnosis, prior to any treatment. To identify distinguishing TCR V-J signatures, a discovery cohort of 90 to 100 patients was used, comprising 43 with Graves' ophthalmopathy and 57 with stable Graves' hyperthyroidism. Prospective prediction of ophthalmopathy was tested in an independent validation cohort of approximately 19 hyperthyroidism patients and some 17 patients who later progressed to ophthalmopathy. The 95 to 100 discovery patients were randomly split 7:3 into training and test sets. In addition, the study compared T-cell repertoires in thyroid tissue and in blood from five or six Graves' hyperthyroidism patients. Once sampling was done, hyperthyroidism patients were given methimazole at a starting dose of 30 mg daily, whereas ophthalmopathy patients were given high-dose intravenous methylprednisolone. TCR Vbeta CDR3 sequencing of 140 or so peripheral blood samples (fewer than 45 ophthalmopathy, about 75 hyperthyroidism and roughly 17 progressor patients) is reported in the paper. Results and caveats for the whole study, not just this receptor: In cross-validation, a model built on a 13 V-J signature told ophthalmopathy apart from stable hyperthyroidism with over 85% sensitivity and roughly 83% specificity, and in testing the same model reached 80%/75%. In validation, the model predicted progression to ophthalmopathy a median of roughly 6.1 months before onset, with roughly 71% sensitivity and almost 75% specificity. Blood samples also contained most of the expanded thyroid clonotypes (frequency above 0.001), which suggests that blood repertoires may reflect thyroid immune responses. Sample size was not statistically predetermined, and investigators were not blinded to group allocation.

This TCR was recovered from a woman aged 40 to 50 with Graves' hyperthyroidism. The sequencing sample was made of blood. The receptor chain draws on TRBV6-1 and TRBJ1-1; D gene: possibly TRBD1, on 6 matching bases. The encoded CDR3 is CASGPHTGSRTEAFF. The sequence in DNA is TGTGCCAGCGGCCCACATACAGGGTCTCGAACTGAAGCTTTCTTT.